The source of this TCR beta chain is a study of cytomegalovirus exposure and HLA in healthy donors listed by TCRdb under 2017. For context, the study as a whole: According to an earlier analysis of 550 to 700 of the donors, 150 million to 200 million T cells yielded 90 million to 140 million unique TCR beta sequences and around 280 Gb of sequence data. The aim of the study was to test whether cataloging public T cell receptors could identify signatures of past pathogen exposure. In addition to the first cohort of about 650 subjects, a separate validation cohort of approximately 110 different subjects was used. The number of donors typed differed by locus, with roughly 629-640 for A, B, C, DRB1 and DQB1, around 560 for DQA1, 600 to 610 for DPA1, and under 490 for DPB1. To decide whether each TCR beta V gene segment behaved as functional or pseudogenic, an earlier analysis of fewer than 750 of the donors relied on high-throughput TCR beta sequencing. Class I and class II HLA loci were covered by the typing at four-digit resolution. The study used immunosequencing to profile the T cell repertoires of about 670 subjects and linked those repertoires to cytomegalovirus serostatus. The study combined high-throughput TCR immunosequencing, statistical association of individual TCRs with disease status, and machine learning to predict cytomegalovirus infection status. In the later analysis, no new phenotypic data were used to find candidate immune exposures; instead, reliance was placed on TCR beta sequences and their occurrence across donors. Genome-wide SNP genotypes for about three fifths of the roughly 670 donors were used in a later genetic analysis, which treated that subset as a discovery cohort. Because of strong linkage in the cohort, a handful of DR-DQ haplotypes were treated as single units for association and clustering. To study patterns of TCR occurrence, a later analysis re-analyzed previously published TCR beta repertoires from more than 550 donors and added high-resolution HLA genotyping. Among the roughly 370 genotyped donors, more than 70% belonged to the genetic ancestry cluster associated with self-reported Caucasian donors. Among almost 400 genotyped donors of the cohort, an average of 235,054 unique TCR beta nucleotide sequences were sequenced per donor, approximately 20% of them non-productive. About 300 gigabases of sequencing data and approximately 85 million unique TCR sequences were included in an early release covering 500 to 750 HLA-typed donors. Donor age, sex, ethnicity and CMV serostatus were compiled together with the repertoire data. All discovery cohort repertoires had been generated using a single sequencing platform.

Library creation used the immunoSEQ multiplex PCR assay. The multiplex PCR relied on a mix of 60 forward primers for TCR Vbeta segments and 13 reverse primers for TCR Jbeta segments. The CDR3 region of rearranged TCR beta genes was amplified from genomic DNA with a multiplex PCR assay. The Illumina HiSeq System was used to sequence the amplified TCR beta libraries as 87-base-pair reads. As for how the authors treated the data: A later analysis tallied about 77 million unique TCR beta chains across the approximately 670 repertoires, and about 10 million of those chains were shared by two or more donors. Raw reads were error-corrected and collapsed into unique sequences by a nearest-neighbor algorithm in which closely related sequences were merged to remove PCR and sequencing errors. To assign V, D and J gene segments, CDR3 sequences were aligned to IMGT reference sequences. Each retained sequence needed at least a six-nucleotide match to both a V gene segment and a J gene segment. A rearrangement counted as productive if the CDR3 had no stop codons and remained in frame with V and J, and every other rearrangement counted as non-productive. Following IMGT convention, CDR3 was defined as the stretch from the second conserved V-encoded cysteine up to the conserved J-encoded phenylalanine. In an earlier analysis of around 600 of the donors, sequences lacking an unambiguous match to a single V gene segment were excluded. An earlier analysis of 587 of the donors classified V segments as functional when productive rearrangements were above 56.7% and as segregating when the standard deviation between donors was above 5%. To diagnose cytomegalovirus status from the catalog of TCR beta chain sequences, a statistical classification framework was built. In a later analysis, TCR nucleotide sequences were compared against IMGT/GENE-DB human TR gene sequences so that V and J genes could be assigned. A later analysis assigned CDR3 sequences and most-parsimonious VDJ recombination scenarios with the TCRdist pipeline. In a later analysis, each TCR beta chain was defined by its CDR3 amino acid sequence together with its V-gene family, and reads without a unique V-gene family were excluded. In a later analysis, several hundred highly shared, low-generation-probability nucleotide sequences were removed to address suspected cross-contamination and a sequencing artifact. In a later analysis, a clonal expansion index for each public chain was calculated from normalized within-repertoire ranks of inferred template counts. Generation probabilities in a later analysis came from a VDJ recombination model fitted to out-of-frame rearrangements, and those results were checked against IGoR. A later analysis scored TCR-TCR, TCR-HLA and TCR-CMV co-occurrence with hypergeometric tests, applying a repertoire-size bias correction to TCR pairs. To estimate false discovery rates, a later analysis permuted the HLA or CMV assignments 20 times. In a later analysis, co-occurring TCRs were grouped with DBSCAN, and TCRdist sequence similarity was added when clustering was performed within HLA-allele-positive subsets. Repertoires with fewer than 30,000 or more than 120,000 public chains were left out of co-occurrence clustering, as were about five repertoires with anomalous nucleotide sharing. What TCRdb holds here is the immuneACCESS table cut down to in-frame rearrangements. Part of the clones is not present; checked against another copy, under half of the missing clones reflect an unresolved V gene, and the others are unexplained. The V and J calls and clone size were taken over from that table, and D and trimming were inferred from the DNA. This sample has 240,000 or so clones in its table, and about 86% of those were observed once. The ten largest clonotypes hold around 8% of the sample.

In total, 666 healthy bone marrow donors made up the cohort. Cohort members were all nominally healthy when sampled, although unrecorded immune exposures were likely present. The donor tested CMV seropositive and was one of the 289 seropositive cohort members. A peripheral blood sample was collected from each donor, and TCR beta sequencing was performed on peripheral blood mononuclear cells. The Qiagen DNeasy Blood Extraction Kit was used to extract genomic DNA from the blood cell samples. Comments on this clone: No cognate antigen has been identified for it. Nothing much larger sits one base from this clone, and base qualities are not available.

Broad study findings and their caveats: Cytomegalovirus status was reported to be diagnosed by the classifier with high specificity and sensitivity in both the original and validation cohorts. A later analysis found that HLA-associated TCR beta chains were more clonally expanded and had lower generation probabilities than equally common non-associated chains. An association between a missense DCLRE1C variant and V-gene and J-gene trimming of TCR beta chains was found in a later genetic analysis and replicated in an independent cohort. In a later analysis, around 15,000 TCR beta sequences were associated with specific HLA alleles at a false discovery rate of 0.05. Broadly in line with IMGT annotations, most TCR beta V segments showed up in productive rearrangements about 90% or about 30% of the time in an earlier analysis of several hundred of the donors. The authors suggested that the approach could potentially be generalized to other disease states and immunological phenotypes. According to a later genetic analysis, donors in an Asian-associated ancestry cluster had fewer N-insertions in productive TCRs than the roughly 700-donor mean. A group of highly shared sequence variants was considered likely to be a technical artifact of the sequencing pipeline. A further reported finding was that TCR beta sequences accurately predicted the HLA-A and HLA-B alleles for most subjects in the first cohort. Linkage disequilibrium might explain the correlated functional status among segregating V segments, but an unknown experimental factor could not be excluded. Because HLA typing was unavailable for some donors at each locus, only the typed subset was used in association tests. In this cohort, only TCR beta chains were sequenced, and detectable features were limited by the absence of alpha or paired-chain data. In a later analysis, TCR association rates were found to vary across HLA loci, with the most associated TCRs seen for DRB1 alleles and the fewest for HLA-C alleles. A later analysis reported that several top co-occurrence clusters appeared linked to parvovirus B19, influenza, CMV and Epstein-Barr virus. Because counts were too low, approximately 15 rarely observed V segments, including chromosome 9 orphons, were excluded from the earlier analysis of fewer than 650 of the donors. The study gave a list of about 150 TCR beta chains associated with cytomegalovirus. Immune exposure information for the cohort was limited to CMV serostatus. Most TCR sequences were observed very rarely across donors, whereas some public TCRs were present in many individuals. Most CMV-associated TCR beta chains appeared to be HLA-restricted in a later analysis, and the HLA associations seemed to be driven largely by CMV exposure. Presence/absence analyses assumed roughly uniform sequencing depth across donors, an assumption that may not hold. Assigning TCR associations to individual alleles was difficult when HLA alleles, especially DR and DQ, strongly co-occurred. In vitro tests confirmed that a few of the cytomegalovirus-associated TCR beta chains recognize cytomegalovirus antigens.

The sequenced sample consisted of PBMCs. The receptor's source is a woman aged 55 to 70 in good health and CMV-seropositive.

The nucleotides are TGTGCCAGCAGCTTGATGAGGGATGAGCAGTTCTTC. Translation gives CASSLMRDEQFF. The sequence joins TRBV5-6 to TRBJ2-1; the D region possibly corresponds to TRBD2 (5 bases align). The germline ends are 7 bases apart after V is trimmed by 1 base and J by 8 bases. From the germline V gene, CDR1 is SGHDT and CDR2 is YYEEEE. The CDR3 runs 12 amino acids, cysteine and phenylalanine included. Of all the DNA, just the CDR3 is kept, 36 bases in frame from base 1.